This T cell receptor beta chain originates from a study of CXCR3-negative and CXCR3-positive naive CD8 T cells. Whole-study findings and limits: The level of CXCR3 expression partially decreased after cryopreservation; the majority of assays used fresh PBMCs. Hydrophobicity of TRB CDR3s was greater in CXCR3-positive naive cells than in CXCR3-negative naive cells.

UMI-labeled TRB cDNA libraries were prepared by 5' RACE. With the 5' RACE reads reprocessed, TCRdb shows one record per CDR3 protein and no DNA. The specimen's table records around 160,000 distinct CDR3 sequences. In the case of this clonotype: Its antigen is undetermined.

Germline loops: CDR1 MNHEY, CDR2 SVGAGI. This CDR3 spans 13 amino acids. This sequence originates from a human donor in good health. Some clones in this sample may be carry-over from other donors' samples. V usage is TRBV6-5 and J usage is TRBJ1-2; absent DNA, TCRdb's TRBD1 call cannot be checked. Sequenced material: naive CXCR3+ CD8+ T cells from blood. Subset in this sample: CD45RO-CCR7+CD27+CD95- naive CD8+ T cells expressing CXCR3 (TNR3+). The CDR3 here is CANSYSNPGGYTF.